This T cell receptor (beta chain) is from a study of T-cell reconstitution after alpha-beta-depleted transplantation in children. Notes on the study in general: In patients about two months after transplant, alpha-beta T cells reportedly arose from several hundred expanded graft clones. A year post-transplant, T-cell counts and diversity derived mostly from newly produced T cells. Several patients had high TCRbeta diversity at day 60; it came from surviving recipient T cells and thymic progenitors.

There are 14 residues in the CDR3. The V gene lost 2 bases and the J gene lost 2 bases, with 12 bases spanning the gap. Germline CDR1 is DFQATT and CDR2 is SNEGSKA (reference sequence). This clonotype came up many times. What it binds is not known. Unique molecular identifiers were used to barcode this TCRbeta library. MiXCR, applied by TCRdb to the PCR reads, yields one record per CDR3 protein. This table holds some 120,000 distinct CDR3 sequences, around 9.8% found once. The material sequenced was PBMCs, mostly from graft donor cells, taken 180 days after TCRalphabeta/CD19-depleted stem cell transplant. The clonotype comes from a girl in the first two years of life who had a stem cell transplant for combined immunodeficiency, so the T cells may come from the graft donor. The chain employs TRBV20-1 and TRBJ2-5; possibly TRBD1 for D (5 bases). The CDR3 sequence is CSARSERGQETQYF. CDR3 coding DNA: TGCAGTGCTAGAAGTGAAAGGGGTCAAGAGACCCAGTACTTC.